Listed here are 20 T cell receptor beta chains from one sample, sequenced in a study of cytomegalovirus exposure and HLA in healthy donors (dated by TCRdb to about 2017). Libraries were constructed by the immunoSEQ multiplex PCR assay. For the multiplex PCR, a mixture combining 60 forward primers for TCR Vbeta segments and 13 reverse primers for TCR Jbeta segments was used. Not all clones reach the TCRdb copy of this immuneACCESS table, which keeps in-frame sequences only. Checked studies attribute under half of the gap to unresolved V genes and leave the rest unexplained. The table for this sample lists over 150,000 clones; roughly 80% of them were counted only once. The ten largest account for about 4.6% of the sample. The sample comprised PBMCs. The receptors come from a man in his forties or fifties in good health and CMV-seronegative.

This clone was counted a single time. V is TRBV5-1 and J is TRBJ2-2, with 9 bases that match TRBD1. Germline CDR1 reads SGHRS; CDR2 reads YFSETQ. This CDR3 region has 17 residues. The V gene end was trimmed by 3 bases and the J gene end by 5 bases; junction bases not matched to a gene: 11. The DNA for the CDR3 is TGCGCCAGCAGCTCTACGCCTACAGGGGGCGTAACCGGGGAGCTGTTTTTT. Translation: CASSSTPTGGVTGELFF.

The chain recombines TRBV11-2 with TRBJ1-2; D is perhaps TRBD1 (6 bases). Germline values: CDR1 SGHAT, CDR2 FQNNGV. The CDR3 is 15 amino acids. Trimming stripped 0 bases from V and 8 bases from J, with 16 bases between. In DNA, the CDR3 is TGTGCCAGCAGCTTAGATCAGGGGATTAAAGCGGGCTACACCTTC. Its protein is CASSLDQGIKAGYTF.

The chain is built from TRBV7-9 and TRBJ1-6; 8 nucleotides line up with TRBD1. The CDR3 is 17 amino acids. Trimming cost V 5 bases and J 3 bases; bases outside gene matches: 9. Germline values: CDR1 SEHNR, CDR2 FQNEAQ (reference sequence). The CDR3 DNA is TGTGCCAGCAGCCACAACCCTGGGACAGGCTATAATTCACCCCTCCACTTT. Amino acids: CASSHNPGTGYNSPLHF. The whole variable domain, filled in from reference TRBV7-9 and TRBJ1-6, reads DTGVSQNPRHKITKRGQNVTFRCDPISEHNRLYWYRQTLGQGPEFLTYFQNEAQLEKSRLLSDRFSAERPKGSFSTLEIQRTEQGDSAMYLCASSHNPGTGYNSPLHFGNGTRLTVT.

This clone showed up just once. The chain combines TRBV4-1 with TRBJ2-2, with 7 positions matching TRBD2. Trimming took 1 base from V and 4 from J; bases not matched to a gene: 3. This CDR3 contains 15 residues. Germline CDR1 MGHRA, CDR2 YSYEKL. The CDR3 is CASSQGGGSTGELFF. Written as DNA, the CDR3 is TGCGCCAGCAGCCAAGGGGGGGGTAGCACCGGGGAGCTGTTTTTT.

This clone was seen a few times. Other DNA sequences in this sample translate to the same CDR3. CDR3 nucleotides: TGCGCCAGCAGCTTAGCGGGGGGGACCTCTCAAGAGACCCAGTACTTC. Its translation: CASSLAGGTSQETQYF. V usage is TRBV5-1 and J usage is TRBJ2-5, with 10 positions matching TRBD2. Per the germline V gene, CDR1 is SGHRS and CDR2 is YFSETQ. This CDR3 is 16 amino acids long. Trimming cost V 2 bases and J 2 bases; bases outside gene matches: 6.

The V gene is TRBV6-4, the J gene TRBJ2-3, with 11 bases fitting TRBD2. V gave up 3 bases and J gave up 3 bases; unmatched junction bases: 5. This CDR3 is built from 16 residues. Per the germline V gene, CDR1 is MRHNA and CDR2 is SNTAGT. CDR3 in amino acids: CASSEKVAGGTDTQYF. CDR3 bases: TGTGCCAGCAGTGAGAAAGTAGCGGGGGGGACAGATACGCAGTATTTT.

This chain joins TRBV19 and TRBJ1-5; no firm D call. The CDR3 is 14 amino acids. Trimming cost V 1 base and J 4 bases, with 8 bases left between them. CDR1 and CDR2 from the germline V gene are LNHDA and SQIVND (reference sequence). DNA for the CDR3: TGTGCCAGTAGTATAGCGGGGTCGAATCAGCCCCAGCATTTT. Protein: CASSIAGSNQPQHF. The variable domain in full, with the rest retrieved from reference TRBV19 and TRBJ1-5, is DGGITQSPKYLFRKEGQNVTLSCEQNLNHDAMYWYRQDPGQGLRLIYYSQIVNDFQKGDIAEGYSVSREKKESFPLTVTSAQKNPTAFYLCASSIAGSNQPQHFGDGTRLSIL.

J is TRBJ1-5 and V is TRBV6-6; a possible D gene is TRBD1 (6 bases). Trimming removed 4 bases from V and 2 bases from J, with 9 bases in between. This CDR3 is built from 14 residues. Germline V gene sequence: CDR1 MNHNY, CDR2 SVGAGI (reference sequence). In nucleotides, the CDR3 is TGTGCCAGCAGTTTTTCAGGGGGCAATCAGCCCCAGCATTTT. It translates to CASSFSGGNQPQHF.

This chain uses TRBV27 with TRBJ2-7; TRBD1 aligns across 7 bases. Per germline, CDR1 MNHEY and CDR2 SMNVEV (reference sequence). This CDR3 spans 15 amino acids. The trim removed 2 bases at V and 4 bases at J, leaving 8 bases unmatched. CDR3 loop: CASSLGPGGNYEQYF. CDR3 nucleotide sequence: TGTGCCAGCAGTTTAGGGCCAGGGGGAAATTACGAGCAGTACTTC.

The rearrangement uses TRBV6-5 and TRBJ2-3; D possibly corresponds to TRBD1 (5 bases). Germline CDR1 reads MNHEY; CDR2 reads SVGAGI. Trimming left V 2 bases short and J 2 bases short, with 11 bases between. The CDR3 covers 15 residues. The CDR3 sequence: CASSYQGSLTDTQYF. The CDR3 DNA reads TGTGCCAGCAGTTACCAGGGTTCCCTCACAGATACGCAGTATTTT.

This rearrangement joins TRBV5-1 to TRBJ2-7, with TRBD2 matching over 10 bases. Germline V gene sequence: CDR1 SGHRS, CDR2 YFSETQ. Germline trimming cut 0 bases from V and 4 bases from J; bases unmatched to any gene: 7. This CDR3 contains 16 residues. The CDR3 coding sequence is TGCGCCAGCAGCTTGGCCCTGTGGACTAGCGGTTACGAGCAGTACTTC. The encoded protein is CASSLALWTSGYEQYF. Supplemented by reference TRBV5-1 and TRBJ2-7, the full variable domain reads KAGVTQTPRYLIKTRGQQVTLSCSPISGHRSVSWYQQTPGQGLQFLFEYFSETQRNKGNFPGRFSGRQFSNSRSEMNVSTLELGDSALYLCASSLALWTSGYEQYFGPGTRLTVT.

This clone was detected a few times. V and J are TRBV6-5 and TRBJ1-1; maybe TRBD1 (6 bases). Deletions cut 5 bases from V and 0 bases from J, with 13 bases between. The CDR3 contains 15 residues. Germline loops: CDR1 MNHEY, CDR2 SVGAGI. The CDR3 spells CASSLQGTLNTEAFF. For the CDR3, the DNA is TGTGCCAGCAGTCTACAGGGCACTTTGAACACTGAAGCTTTCTTT.

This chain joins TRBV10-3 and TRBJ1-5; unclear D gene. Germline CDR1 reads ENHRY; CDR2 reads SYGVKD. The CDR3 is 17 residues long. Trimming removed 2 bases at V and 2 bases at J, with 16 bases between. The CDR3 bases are TGTGCCATCAGTGAGACCCTTGACTTTACCCGCAATCAGCCCCAGCATTTT. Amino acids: CAISETLDFTRNQPQHF.

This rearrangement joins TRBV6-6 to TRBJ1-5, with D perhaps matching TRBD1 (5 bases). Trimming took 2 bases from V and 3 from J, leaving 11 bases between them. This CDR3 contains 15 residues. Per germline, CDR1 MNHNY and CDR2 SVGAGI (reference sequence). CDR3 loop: CASSYGRAFNQPQHF. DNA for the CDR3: TGTGCCAGCAGTTACGGCAGGGCCTTCAATCAGCCCCAGCATTTT.

CDR3 bases: TGCGCCAGCAGCCATGGAGGGATGGGAGCAACTAATGAAAAACTGTTTTTT. Its translation is CASSHGGMGATNEKLFF. The chain has TRBV4-1 and TRBJ1-4; D uncertain. This CDR3 has 17 residues. In germline, CDR1 is MGHRA, CDR2 YSYEKL. V lost 3 bases and J 0 bases, leaving 14 bases between the germline ends.

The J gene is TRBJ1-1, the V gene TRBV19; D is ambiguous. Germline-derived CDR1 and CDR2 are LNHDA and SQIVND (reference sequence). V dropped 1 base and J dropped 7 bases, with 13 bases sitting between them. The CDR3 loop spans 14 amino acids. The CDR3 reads CASSIGALAGEAFF. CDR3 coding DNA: TGTGCCAGTAGTATAGGGGCATTGGCGGGTGAAGCTTTCTTT.

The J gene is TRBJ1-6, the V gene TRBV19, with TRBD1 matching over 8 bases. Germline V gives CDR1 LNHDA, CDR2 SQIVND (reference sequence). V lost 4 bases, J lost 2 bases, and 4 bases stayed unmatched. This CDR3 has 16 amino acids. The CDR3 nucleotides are TGTGCCAGTAGTAGTCCGGACAGGGCCTATAATTCACCCCTCCACTTT. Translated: CASSSPDRAYNSPLHF.

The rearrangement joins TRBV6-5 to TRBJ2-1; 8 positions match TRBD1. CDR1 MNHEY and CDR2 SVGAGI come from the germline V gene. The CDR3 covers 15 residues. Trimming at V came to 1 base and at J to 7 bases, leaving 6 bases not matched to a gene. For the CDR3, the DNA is TGTGCCAGCAGTTACTTTGAACGACAGGGGAATGAGCAGTTCTTC. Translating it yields CASSYFERQGNEQFF.

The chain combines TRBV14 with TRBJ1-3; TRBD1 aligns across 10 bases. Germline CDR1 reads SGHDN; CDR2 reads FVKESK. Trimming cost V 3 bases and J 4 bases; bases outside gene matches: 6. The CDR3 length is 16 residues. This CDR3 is CASSQTTGGSGNTIYF. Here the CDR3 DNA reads TGTGCCAGCAGCCAGACGACAGGGGGCTCAGGAAACACCATATATTTT.

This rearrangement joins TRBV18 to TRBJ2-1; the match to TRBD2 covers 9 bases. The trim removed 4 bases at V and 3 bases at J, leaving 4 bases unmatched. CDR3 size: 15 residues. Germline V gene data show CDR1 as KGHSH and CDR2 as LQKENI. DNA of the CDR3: TGTGCCAGCTCACTGACGACTAGCGGCTACAATGAGCAGTTCTTC. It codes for CASSLTTSGYNEQFF.